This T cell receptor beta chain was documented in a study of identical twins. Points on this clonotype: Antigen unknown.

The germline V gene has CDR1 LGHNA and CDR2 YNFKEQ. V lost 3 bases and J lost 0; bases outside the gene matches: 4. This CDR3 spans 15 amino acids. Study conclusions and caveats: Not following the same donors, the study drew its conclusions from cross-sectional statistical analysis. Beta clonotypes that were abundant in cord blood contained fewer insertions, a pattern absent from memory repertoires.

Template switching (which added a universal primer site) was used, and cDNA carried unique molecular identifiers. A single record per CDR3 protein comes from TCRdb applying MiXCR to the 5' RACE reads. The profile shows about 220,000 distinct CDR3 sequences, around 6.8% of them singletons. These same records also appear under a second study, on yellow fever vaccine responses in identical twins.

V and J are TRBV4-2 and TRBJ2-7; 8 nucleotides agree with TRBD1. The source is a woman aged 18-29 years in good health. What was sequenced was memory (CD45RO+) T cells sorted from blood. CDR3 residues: CASSQAGQGSYEQYF. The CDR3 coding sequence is TGTGCCAGCAGCCAGGCAGGACAGGGCTCCTACGAGCAGTACTTC.